This TCR beta chain was obtained from a study of T-cell memory formation after mild COVID-19. MiXCR was run by TCRdb on the 5' RACE reads, yielding one entry per CDR3 protein. The table has roughly 250,000 distinct CDR3 sequences, around 17% seen once. CDR3 size: 16 residues. J lost 4 bases, V lost 6 bases, and 11 bases had no gene match. Concerning this clonotype itself: Its antigen remains unknown.

Study results and caveats: Clones contracting over day 15 to 85 were CD4/CD8 balanced, with later expanders leaning CD4+. Detection of some responders pre-infection suggested pre-existing cross-reactive memory T cells participated.

The rearrangement joins TRBV12-3 or TRBV12-4 to TRBJ1-1, with 10 bases fitting TRBD1. Sequencing was performed on PBMCs or a T cell subset sorted from them (not recorded which). The source of this sequence is a man younger than 35 who had mild COVID-19 (a few samples of this study predate the infection). Cell type and time point are not known. The chain's CDR3 is CASSFSPGQGPTEAFF. The CDR3 DNA is TGTGCCAGCAGCTTCAGTCCGGGACAGGGGCCCACTGAAGCTTTCTTT.